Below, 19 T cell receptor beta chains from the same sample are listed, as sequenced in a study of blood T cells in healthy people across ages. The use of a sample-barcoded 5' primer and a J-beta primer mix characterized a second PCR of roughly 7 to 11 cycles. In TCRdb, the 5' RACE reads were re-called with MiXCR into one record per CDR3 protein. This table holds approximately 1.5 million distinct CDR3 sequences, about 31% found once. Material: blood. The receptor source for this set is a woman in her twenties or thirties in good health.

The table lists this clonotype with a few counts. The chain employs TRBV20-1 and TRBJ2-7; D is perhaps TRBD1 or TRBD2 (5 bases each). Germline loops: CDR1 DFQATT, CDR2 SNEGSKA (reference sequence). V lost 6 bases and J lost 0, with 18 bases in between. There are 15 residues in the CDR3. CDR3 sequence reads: CSASPGRGSSYEQYF. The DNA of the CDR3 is TGCAGTGCATCGCCGGGACGCGGAAGCTCCTACGAGCAGTACTTC.

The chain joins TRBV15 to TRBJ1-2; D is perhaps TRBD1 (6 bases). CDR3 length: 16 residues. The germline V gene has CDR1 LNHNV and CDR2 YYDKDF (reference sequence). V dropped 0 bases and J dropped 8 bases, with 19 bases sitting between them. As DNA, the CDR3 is TGTGCCACCAGCAGAGAGCAGACAGGTCGCTTAGGAGGCTACACCTTC. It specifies CATSREQTGRLGGYTF.

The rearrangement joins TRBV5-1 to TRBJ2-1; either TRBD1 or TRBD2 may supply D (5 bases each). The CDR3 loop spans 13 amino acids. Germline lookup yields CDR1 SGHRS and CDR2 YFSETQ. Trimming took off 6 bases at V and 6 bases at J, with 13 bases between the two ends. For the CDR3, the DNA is TGCGCCAGCACGGGGCTCTATAGCAATGAGCAGTTCTTC. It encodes CASTGLYSNEQFF.

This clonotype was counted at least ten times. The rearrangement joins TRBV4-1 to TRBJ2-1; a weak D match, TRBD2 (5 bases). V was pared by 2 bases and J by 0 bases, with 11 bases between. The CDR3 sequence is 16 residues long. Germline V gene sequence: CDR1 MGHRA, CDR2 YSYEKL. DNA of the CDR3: TGCGCCAGCAGCCAAACCAGCGGTAGCTCCTACAATGAGCAGTTCTTC. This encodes CASSQTSGSSYNEQFF.

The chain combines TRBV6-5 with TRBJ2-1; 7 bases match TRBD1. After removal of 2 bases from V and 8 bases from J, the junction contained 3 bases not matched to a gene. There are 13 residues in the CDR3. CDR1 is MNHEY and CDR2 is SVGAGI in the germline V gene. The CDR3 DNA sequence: TGTGCCAGCAGTTACGAGACAGGGTATGAGCAGTTCTTC. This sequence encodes CASSYETGYEQFF.

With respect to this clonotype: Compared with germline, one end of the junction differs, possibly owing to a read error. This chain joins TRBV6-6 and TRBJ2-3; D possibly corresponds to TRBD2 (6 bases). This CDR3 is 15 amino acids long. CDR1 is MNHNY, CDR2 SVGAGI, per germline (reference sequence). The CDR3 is CASSPRDRGTDAQYF. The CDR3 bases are TGTGCCAGCAGTCCGCGGGACCGAGGCACAGATGCGCAGTATTTT.

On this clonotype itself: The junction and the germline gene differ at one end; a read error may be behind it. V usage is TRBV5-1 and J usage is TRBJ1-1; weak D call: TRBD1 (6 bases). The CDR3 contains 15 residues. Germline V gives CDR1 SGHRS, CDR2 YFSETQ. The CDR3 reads CTSSLVGGSETEAFF. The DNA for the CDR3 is TGCACCAGCAGCCTGGTGGGGGGCTCAGAAACTGAAGCTTTCTTT.

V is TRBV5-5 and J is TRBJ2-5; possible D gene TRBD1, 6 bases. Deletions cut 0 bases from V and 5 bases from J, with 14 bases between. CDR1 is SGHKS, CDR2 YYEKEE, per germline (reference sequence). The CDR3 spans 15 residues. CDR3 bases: TGTGCCAGCAGCTTGGGAACAGGGATGTCGGAGACCCAGTACTTC. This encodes CASSLGTGMSETQYF.

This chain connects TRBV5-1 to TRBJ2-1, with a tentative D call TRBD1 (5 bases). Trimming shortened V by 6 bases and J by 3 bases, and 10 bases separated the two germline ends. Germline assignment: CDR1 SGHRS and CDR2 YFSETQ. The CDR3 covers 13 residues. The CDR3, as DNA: TGCGCCAGCACCCTGGGGCACTACAATGAGCAGTTCTTC. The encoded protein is CASTLGHYNEQFF.

In DNA, the CDR3 is TGTGCCATTAGTACAGGGGATAATCAGCCCCAGCATTTT. It yields the protein CAISTGDNQPQHF. V gene TRBV10-3 combines with J gene TRBJ1-5, with 7 bases lining up with TRBD1. The germline CDR1 and CDR2 sequences are ENHRY and SYGVKD. The CDR3 sequence is 13 residues long. With 9 bases clipped from V and 4 bases from J, the junction kept 6 bases outside the gene matches.

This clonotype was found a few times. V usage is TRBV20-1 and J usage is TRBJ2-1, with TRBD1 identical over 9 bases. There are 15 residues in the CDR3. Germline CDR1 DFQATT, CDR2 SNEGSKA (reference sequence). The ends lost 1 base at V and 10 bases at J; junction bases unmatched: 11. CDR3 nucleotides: TGCAGTGCTAGAGCAGGGACAGGGAGTCCCAAAGAGCAGTTCTTC. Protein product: CSARAGTGSPKEQFF.

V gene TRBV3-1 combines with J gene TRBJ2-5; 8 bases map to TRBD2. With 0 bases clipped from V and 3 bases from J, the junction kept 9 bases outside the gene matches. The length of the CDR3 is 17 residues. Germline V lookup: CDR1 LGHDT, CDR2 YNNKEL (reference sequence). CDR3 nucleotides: TGTGCCAGCAGCCAAGATCCGTTAGCGGGGAGAAAAGAGACCCAGTACTTC. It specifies CASSQDPLAGRKETQYF.

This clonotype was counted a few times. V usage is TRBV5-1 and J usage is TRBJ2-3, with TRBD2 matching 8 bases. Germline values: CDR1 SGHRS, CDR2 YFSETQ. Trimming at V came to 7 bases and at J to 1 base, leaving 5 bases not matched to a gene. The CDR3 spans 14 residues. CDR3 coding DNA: TGCGCCAGCTTCGACGGGGGGGGCACAGATACGCAGTATTTT. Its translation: CASFDGGGTDTQYF.

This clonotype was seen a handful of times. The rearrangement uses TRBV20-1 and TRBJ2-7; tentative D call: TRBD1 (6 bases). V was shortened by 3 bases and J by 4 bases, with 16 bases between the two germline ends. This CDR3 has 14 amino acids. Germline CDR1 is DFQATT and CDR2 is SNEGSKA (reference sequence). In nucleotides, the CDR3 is TGCAGTGCTAGTTCCAGGGGAAGCAATTACGAGCAGTACTTC. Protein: CSASSRGSNYEQYF.

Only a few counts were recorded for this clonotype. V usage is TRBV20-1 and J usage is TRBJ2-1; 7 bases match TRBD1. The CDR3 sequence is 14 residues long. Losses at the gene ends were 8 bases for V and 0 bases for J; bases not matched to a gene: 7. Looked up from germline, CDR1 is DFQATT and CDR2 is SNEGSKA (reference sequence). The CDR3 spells CSLPGGYSYNEQFF. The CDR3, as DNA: TGCAGTCTCCCAGGGGGTTACTCCTACAATGAGCAGTTCTTC.

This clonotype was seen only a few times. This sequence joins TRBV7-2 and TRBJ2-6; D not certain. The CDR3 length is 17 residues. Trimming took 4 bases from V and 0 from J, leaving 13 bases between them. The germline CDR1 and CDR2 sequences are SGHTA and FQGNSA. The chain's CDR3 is CASSYPAGFSGANVLTF. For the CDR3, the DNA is TGTGCCAGCAGCTACCCGGCCGGGTTCTCTGGGGCCAACGTCCTGACTTTC. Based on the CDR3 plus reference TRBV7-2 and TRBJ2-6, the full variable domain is GAGVSQSPSNKVTEKGKDVELRCDPISGHTALYWYRQSLGQGLEFLIYFQGNSAPDKSGLPSDRFSAERTGGSVSTLTIQRTQQEDSAVYLCASSYPAGFSGANVLTFGAGSRLTVL.

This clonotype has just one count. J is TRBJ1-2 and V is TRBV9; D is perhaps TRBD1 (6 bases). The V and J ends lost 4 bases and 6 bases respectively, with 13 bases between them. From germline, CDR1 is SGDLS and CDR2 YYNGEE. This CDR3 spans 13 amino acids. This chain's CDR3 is CASSLMGADGYTF. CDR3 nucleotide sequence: TGTGCCAGCAGCCTGATGGGGGCGGATGGCTACACCTTC.

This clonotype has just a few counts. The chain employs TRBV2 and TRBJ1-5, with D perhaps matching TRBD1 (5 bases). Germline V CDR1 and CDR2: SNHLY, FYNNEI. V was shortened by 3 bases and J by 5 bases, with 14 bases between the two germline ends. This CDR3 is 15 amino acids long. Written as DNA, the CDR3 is TGTGCCAGCAGTGATGGGGGGGGGTTCGATCAGCCCCAGCATTTT. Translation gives CASSDGGGFDQPQHF. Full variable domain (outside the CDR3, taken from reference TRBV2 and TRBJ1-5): EPEVTQTPSHQVTQMGQEVILRCVPISNHLYFYWYRQILGQKVEFLVSFYNNEISEKSEIFDDQFSVERPDGSNFTLKIRSTKLEDSAMYFCASSDGGGFDQPQHFGDGTRLSIL.

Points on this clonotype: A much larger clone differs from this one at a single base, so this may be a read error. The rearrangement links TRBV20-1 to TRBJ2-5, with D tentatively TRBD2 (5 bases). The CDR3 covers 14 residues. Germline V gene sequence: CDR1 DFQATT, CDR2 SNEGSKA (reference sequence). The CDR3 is CSAAPPAVQETQDF. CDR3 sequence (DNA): TGCAGTGCTGCCCCCCCAGCGGTCCAAGAGACCCAGGACTTC.